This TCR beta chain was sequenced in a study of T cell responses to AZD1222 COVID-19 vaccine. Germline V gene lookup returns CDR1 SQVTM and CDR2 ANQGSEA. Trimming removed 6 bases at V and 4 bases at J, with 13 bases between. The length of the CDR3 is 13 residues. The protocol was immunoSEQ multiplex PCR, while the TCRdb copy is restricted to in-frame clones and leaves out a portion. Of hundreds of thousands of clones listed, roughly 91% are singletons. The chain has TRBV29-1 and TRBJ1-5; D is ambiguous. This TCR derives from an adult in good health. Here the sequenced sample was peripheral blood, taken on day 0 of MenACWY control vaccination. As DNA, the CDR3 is TGCAGCGTCCTAGTCAGGACGAATCAGCCCCAGCATTTT. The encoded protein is CSVLVRTNQPQHF.